The 4 T cell receptor beta chains below come from one sample, sequenced in a study of T cell responses to AZD1222 COVID-19 vaccine. Here immunoSEQ multiplex PCR was the method, and the copy in TCRdb shows in-frame clones only, minus some. Counted here are around 150,000 clones, around 90% occurring once; the ten biggest clones make up about 5.9%. Sequencing was performed on peripheral blood, taken 28 days after the second AZD1222 dose. All receptors derive from an adult who received the AZD1222 COVID-19 vaccine.

The rearrangement uses TRBV4-3 and TRBJ1-1; 7 positions agree with TRBD1. The CDR3 length is 15 residues. The germline V gene has CDR1 LGHNA and CDR2 YSLEER. V lost 4 bases to trimming and J lost 2 bases; unmatched junction nucleotides: 7. CDR3 sequence reads: CASSLDRAPNTEAFF. The CDR3 nucleotides read TGCGCCAGCAGCCTTGACAGGGCGCCCAACACTGAAGCTTTCTTT.

The genes are TRBV29-1 and TRBJ2-3, with 10 positions matching TRBD1. This CDR3 is built from 15 residues. Germline V gene data show CDR1 as SQVTM and CDR2 as ANQGSEA. J gave up 4 bases and V 5 bases, and 9 bases lay outside the gene matches. CDR3 coding DNA: TGCAGCGTTCACGACAGGGGGCACAGCGCAGATACGCAGTATTTT. This sequence encodes CSVHDRGHSADTQYF.

V is TRBV6-5 and J is TRBJ2-7; D is perhaps TRBD2 (6 bases). The length of the CDR3 is 14 residues. Per germline, CDR1 MNHEY and CDR2 SVGAGI. V was cut by 8 bases and J by 0 bases, with 14 bases left in between. CDR3 sequence reads: CASGGLASSYEQYF. The CDR3 DNA sequence: TGTGCCAGCGGGGGACTGGCGAGCTCCTACGAGCAGTACTTC.

V and J are TRBV6-5 and TRBJ1-6, with D perhaps TRBD1 (5 bases). This CDR3 has 14 residues. Per germline, CDR1 MNHEY and CDR2 SVGAGI. V lost 6 bases to trimming and J lost 6 bases, with 12 bases between them. The CDR3 is CASRYDSFNSPLHF. Written as DNA, the CDR3 is TGTGCCAGCAGATACGACAGTTTTAATTCACCCCTCCACTTT.